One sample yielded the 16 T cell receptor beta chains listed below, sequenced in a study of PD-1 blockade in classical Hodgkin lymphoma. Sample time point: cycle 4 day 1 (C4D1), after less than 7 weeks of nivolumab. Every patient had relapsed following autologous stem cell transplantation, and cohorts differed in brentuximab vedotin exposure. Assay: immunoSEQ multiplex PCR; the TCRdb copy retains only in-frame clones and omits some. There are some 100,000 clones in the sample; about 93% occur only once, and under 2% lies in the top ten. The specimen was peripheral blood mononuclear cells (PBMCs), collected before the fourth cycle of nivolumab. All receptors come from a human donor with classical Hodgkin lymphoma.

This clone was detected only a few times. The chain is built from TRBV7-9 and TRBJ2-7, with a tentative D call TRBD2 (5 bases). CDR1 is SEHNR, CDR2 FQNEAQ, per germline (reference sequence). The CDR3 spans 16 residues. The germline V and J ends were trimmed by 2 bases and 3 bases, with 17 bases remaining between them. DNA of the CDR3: TGTGCCAGCAGCTTAATCGGTGGTAGCGAAGACTACGAGCAGTACTTC. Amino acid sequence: CASSLIGGSEDYEQYF.

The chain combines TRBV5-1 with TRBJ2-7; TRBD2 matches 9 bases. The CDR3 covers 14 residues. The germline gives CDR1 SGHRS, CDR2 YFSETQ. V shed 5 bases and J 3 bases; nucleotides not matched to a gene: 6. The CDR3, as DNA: TGCGCCAGCAGGTTTCTAGCGGGGAGCTACGAGCAGTACTTC. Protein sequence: CASRFLAGSYEQYF.

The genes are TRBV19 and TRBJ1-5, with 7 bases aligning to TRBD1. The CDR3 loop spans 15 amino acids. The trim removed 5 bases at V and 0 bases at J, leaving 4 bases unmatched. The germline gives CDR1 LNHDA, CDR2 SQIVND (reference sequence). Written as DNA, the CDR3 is TGTGCCAGTAGTCGACAGGGTAATAGCAATCAGCCCCAGCATTTT. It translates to CASSRQGNSNQPQHF.

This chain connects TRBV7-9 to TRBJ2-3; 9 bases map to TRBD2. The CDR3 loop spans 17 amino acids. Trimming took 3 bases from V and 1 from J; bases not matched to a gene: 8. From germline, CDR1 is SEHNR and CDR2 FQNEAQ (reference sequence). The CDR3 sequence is CASSLLAGSLGTDTQYF. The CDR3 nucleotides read TGTGCCAGCAGCTTGCTAGCGGGATCCTTAGGCACAGATACGCAGTATTTT.

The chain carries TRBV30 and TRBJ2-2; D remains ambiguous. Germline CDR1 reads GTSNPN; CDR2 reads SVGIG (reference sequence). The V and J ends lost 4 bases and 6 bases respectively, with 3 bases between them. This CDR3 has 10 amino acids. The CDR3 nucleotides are TGTGCCTGGAAGGCCGGGGAGCTGTTTTTT. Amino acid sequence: CAWKAGELFF.

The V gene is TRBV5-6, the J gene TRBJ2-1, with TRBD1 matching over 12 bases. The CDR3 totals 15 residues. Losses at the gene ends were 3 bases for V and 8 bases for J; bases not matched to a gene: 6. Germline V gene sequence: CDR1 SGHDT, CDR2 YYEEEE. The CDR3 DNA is TGTGCCAGCAGCTGGCGGGACAGGGGGCTCGATGAGCAGTTCTTC. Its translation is CASSWRDRGLDEQFF.

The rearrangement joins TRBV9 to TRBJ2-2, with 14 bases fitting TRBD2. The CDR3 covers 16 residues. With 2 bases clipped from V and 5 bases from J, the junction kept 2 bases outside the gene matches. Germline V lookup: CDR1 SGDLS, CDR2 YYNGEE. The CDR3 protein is CASSVRTSGRTGELFF. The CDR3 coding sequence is TGTGCCAGCAGCGTTCGGACTAGCGGGAGGACCGGGGAGCTGTTTTTT.

The CDR3 loop is CASSVHRQGGGTDTQYF. DNA for the CDR3: TGTGCCAGCAGCGTACACCGACAGGGTGGGGGCACAGATACGCAGTATTTT. The chain recombines TRBV9 with TRBJ2-3, with TRBD1 identical over 7 bases. Germline V lookup: CDR1 SGDLS, CDR2 YYNGEE. This CDR3 spans 17 amino acids. The V gene end was trimmed by 1 base and the J gene end by 1 base; junction bases not matched to a gene: 9.

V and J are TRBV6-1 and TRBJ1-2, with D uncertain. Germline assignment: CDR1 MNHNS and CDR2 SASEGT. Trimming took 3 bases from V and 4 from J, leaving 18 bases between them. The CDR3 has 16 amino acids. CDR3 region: CASSDIGRQKFYGYTF. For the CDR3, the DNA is TGTGCCAGCAGTGATATTGGGCGGCAGAAATTCTATGGCTACACCTTC.

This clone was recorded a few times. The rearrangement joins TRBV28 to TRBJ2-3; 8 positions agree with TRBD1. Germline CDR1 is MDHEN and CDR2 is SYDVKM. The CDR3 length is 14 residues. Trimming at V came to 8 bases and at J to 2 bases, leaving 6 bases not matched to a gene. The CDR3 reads CASGGTGNTDTQYF. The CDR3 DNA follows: TGTGCCAGCGGGGGGACAGGAAACACAGATACGCAGTATTTT.

CDR3 loop: CAWGSPTGQRGGYTF. The CDR3 nucleotides read TGTGCCTGGGGTTCGCCCACCGGACAGAGAGGGGGCTACACCTTC. V is TRBV30 and J is TRBJ1-2, with TRBD1 as a possible D gene (6 bases). Germline V gene data show CDR1 as GTSNPN and CDR2 as SVGIG (reference sequence). The CDR3 is made up of 15 amino acids. Trimming stripped 5 bases from V and 8 bases from J, with 24 bases between.

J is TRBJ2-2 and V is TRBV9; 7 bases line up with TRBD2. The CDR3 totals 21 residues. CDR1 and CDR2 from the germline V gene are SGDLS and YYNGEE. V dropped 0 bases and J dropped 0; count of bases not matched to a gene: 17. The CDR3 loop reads CASSVGLVRVWEGSNTGELFF. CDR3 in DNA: TGTGCCAGCAGCGTAGGACTTGTGAGGGTGTGGGAGGGATCGAACACCGGGGAGCTGTTTTTT. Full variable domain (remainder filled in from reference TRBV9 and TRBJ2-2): DSGVTQTPKHLITATGQRVTLRCSPRSGDLSVYWYQQSLDQGLQFLIQYYNGEERAKGNILERFSAQQFPDLHSELNLSSLELGDSALYFCASSVGLVRVWEGSNTGELFFGEGSRLTVL.

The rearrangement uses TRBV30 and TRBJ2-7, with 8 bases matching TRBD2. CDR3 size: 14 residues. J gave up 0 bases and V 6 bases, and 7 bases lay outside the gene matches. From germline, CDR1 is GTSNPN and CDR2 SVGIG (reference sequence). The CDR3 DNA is TGTGCCTGTTCGGTGGCGGGGGGCTCCTACGAGCAGTACTTC. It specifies CACSVAGGSYEQYF.

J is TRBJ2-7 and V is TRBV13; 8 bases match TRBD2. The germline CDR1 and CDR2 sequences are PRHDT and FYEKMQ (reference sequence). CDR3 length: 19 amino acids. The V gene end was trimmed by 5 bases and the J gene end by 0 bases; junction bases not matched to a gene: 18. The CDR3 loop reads CASSLFRGSGTLSSYEQYF. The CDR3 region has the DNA TGTGCCAGCAGCCTATTTAGGGGTAGCGGGACATTAAGCTCCTACGAGCAGTACTTC.

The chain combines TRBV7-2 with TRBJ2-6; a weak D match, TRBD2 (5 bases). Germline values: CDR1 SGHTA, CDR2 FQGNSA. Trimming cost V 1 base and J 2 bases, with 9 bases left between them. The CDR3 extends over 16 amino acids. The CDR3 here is CASSLDGEPGANVLTF. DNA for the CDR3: TGTGCCAGCAGCTTAGATGGGGAGCCTGGGGCCAACGTCCTGACTTTC.

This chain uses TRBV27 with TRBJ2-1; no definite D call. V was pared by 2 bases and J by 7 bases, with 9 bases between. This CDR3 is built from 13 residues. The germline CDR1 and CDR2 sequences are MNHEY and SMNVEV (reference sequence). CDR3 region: CASSLTLGNEQFF. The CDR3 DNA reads TGTGCCAGCAGTTTAACCTTGGGGAATGAGCAGTTCTTC.